This entry is about one T cell receptor beta chain. Random hexamers served to reverse transcribe about 0.45 to 1 ug RNA. Via MiXCR, TCRdb re-called the immunoSEQ multiplex PCR reads, giving one row per CDR3 protein. The table has about 190,000 distinct CDR3 sequences, roughly 94% seen once. The data originate from a study of CD8 T cells in Susac syndrome. About the research overall: Among sequenced Susac syndrome patients, more than 5 had active disease and eight were in remission.

The CDR3 extends over 14 amino acids. Germline V gene lookup returns CDR1 SEHNR and CDR2 FQNEAQ (reference sequence). Trimming at V came to 4 bases and at J to 8 bases, leaving 4 bases not matched to a gene. The receptor comes from a human donor with Susac syndrome. The chain employs TRBV7-9 and TRBJ2-4, with 11 bases fitting TRBD1. Sequencing input: CD8+ T cells from PBMCs. CDR3 residues: CASSWDRGLDIQYF. DNA of the CDR3: TGTGCCAGCAGCTGGGACAGGGGGTTAGACATTCAGTACTTC.